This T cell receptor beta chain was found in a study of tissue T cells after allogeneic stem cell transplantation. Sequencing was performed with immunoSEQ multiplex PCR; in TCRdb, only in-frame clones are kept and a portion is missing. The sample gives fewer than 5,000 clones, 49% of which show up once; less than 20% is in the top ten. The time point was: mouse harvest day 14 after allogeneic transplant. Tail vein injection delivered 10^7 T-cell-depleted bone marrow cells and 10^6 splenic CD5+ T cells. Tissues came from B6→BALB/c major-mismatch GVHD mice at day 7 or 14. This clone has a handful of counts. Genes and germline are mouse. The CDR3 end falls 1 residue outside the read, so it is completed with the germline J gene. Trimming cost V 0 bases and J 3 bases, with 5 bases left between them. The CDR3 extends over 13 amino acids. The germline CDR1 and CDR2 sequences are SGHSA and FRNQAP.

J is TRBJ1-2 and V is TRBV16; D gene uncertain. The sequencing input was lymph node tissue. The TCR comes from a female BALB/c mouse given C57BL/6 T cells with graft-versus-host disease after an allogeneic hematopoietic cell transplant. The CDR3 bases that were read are TGTGCAAGCAGCTTAGACGGGGACTCCGACTACACC. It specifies CASSLDGDSDYT. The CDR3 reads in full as CASSLDGDSDYTF.